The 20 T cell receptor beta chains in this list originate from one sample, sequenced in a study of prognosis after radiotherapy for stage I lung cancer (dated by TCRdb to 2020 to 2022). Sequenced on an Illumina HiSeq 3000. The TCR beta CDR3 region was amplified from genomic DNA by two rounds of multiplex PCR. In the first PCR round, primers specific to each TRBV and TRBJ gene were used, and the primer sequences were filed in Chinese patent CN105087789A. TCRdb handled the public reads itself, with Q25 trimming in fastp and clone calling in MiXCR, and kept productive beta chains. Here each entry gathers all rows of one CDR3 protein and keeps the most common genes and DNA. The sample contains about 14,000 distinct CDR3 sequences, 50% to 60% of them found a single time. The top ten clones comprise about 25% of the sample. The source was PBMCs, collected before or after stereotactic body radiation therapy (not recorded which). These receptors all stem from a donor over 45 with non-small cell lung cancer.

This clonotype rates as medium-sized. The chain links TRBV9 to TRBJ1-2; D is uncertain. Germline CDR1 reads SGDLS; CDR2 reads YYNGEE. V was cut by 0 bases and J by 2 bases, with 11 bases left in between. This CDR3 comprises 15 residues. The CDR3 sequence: CASSVDWQKNYGYTF. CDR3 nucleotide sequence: TGTGCCAGCAGCGTAGACTGGCAGAAAAACTATGGCTACACCTTC.

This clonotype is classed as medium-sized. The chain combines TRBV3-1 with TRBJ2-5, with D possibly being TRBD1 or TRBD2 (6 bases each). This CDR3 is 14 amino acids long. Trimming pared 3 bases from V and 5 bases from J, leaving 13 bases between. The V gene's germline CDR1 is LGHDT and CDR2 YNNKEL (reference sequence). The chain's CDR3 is CASSHSGGRETQYF. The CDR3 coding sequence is TGTGCCAGCAGCCATAGTGGGGGGCGCGAGACCCAGTACTTC.

CDR3 bases: TGTGCCAGCAGCTTAGGGAGAAACTACAATGAGCAGTTCTTC. Its translation is CASSLGRNYNEQFF. The genes are TRBV7-2 and TRBJ2-1; D not resolved. The germline V gene encodes CDR1 SGHTA and CDR2 FQGNSA. V was cut by 1 base and J by 3 bases, with 7 bases left in between. The CDR3 spans 14 residues.

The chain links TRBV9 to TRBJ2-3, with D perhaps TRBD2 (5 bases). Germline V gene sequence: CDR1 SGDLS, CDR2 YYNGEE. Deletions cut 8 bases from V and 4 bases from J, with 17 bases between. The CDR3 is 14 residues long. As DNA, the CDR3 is TGTGCCAGTAGCCGACCCGGGAATCCAGATACGCAGTATTTT. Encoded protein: CASSRPGNPDTQYF. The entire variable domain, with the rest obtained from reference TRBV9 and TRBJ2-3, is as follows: DSGVTQTPKHLITATGQRVTLRCSPRSGDLSVYWYQQSLDQGLQFLIQYYNGEERAKGNILERFSAQQFPDLHSELNLSSLELGDSALYFCASSRPGNPDTQYFGPGTRLTVL.

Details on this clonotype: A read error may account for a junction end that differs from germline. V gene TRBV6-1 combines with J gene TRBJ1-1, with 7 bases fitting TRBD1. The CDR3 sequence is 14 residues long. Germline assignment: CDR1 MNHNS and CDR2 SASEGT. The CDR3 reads CASRTDRVNTEAFF. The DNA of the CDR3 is TGTGCCAGCAGGACCGACAGGGTGAACACTGAAGCATTCTTT.

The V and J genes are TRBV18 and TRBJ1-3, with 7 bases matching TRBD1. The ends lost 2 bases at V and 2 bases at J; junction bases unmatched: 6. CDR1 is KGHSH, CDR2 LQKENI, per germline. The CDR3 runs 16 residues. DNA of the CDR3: TGTGCCAGCTCACCAGCTGGGACAGTGACTGGAAACACCATATATTTT. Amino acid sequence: CASSPAGTVTGNTIYF.

The CDR3 here is CASSGTSGTAGANVLTF. CDR3 sequence (DNA): TGTGCCAGCAGTGGGACTAGCGGGACGGCTGGGGCCAACGTCCTGACTTTC. The chain combines TRBV6-1 with TRBJ2-6; 12 bases line up with TRBD2. CDR3 length: 17 amino acids. Trimming took 4 bases from V and 2 from J; bases not matched to a gene: 3. Germline CDR1 MNHNS, CDR2 SASEGT.

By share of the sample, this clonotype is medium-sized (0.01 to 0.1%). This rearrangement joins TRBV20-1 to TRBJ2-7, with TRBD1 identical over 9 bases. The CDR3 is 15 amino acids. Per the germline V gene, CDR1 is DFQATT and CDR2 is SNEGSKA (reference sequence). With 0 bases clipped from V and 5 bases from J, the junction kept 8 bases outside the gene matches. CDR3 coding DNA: TGCAGTGCTAGAGAGCCCTGGACAGGGGCGGACGAGCAGTACTTC. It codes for CSAREPWTGADEQYF.

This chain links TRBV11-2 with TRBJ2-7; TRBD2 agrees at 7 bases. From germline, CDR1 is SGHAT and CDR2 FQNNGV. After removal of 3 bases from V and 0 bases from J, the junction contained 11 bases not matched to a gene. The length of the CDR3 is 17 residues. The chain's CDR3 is CASSFSTWGGTSYEQYF. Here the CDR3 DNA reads TGTGCCAGCAGCTTCAGTACCTGGGGAGGGACCTCCTACGAGCAGTACTTC.

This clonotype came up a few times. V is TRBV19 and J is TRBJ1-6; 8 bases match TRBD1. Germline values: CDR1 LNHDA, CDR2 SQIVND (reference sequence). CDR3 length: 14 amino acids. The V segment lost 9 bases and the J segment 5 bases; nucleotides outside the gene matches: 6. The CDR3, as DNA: TGTGCCAGCCGGACAGGGTTACATAATTCACCCCTCCACTTT. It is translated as CASRTGLHNSPLHF.

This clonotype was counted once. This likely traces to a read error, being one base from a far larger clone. CDR3 loop: CASRPSTSGSMGNEQFF. The CDR3 DNA follows: TGTGCCAGCAGACCCTCGACTAGCGGGAGCATGGGGAATGAGCAGTTCTTC. The V call is TRBV27, the J call TRBJ2-4; 12 bases align to TRBD2. Matching the DNA end better, TRBJ2-1 makes the J call doubtful. The V gene's germline CDR1 is MNHEY and CDR2 SMNVEV (reference sequence). The CDR3 consists of 17 residues.

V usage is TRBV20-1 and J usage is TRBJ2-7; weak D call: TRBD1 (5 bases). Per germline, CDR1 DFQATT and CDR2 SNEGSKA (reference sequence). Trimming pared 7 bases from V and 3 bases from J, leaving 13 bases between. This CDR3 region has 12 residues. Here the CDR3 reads CSGTLGRYEQYF. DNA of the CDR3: TGCAGTGGGACCTTGGGGCGCTACGAGCAGTACTTC.

The CDR3 is CASSYGLPVANVLTF. DNA for the CDR3: TGTGCCAGCAGTTACGGTTTACCTGTGGCCAACGTCCTGACTTTC. This chain links TRBV6-2 or TRBV6-3 with TRBJ2-6; no clear D gene. Germline loops: CDR1 MNHEY, CDR2 SVGEGT. Trimming stripped 2 bases from V and 6 bases from J, with 11 bases between. The CDR3 is 15 amino acids.

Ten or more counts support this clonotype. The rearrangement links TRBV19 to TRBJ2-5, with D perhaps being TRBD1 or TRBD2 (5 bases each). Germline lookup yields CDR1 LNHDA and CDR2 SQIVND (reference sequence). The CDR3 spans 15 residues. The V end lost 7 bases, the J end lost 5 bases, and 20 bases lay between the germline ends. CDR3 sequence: CASNTGAGTSETQYF. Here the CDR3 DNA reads TGTGCCAGTAATACTGGGGCGGGTACGTCGGAGACCCAGTACTTC.

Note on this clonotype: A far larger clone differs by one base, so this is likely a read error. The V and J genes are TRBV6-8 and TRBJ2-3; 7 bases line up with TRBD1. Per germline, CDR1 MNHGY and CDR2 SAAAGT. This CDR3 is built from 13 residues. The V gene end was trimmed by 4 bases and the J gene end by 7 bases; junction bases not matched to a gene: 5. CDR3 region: CASSLQGTYTQYF. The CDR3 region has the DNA TGTGCCAGCAGTTTACAGGGGACATATACGCAGTATTTT.

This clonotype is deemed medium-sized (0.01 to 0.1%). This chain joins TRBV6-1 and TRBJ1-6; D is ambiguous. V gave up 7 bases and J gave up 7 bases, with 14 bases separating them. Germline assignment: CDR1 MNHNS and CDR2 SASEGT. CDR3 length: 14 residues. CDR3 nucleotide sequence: TGTGCCAGCACCTGGACGGGAGGAAATTCACCCCTCCACTTT. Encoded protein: CASTWTGGNSPLHF.

The CDR3 DNA is TGTGCCAGCAGTCCTAGCGGAGGCACAGATACGCAGTATTTT. Encoded protein: CASSPSGGTDTQYF. The chain combines TRBV6-1 with TRBJ2-3; 7 bases are a match to TRBD2. Germline V gene sequence: CDR1 MNHNS, CDR2 SASEGT. Germline trimming cut 5 bases from V and 1 base from J; bases unmatched to any gene: 3. This CDR3 is 14 amino acids long.

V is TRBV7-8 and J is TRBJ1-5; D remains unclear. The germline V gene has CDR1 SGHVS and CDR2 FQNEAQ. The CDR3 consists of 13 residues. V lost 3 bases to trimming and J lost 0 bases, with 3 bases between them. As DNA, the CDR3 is TGTGCCAGCAGCTTTAATAGCAATCAGCCCCAGCATTTT. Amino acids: CASSFNSNQPQHF.

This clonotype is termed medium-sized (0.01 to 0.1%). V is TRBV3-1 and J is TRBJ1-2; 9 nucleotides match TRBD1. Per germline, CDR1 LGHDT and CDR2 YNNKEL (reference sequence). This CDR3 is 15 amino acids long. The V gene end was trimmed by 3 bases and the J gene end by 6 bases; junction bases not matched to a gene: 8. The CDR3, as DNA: TGTGCCAGCAGCCAGGAGCCCGGGACAGGGAATGGCTACACCTTC. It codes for CASSQEPGTGNGYTF.

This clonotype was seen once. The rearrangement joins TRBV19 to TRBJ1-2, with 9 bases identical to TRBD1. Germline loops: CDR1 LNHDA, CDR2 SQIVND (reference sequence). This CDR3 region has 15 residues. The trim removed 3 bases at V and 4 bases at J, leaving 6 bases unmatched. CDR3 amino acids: CASSIVRGQGYGYTF. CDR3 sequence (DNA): TGTGCCAGTAGTATCGTGCGGGGACAGGGCTATGGCTACACCTTC.